These 16 T cell receptor beta chains were sequenced from one sample in a study of regulatory T cells in long-lasting Graves disease. The authors built TCR beta libraries using iRepertoire HTBI primers and Arm-PCR of CDR3 regions. TCRdb reprocessed the multiplex PCR reads with MiXCR, giving one entry per CDR3 protein. The repertoire holds hundreds of thousands of distinct CDR3 sequences, with around 17% as singletons. The time point is: newly diagnosed GD, antithyroid drugs for less than 3 months. PBMCs provided the RNA from which the TCR library was made. These data are also associated with another study on T cells in Graves' hyperthyroidism and ophthalmopathy.

The sequences come from peripheral blood mononuclear cells (PBMCs), collected at new diagnosis, from a patient treated with antithyroid drugs. The receptors here all came from a man in his forties or fifties with Graves disease.

This clonotype showed up many times. The chain links TRBV18 to TRBJ1-2; D is ambiguous. This CDR3 has 13 residues. The V gene lost 3 bases and the J gene lost 7 bases, with 12 bases spanning the gap. Germline V lookup: CDR1 KGHSH, CDR2 LQKENI. The CDR3 region is CASSPLHGGGYTF. CDR3 nucleotides: TGTGCCAGCTCACCTTTACACGGCGGTGGCTACACCTTC. The whole variable domain, filled in from reference TRBV18 and TRBJ1-2, reads NAGVMQNPRHLVRRRGQEARLRCSPMKGHSHVYWYRQLPEEGLKFMVYLQKENIIDESGMPKERFSAEFPKEGPSILRIQQVVRGDSAAYFCASSPLHGGGYTFGSGTRLTVV.

This clonotype was seen repeatedly, ten times or more. The rearrangement uses TRBV5-1 and TRBJ2-3, with D possibly called TRBD1 or TRBD2 (6 bases each). Germline V gene lookup returns CDR1 SGHRS and CDR2 YFSETQ. This CDR3 is 15 amino acids long. Trimming shortened V by 0 bases and J by 14 bases, and 22 bases separated the two germline ends. CDR3 DNA: TGCGCCAGCAGCTTGGACGTGTTGCGGGGCCAGGGGACGTATTTT. The encoded protein is CASSLDVLRGQGTYF.

The chain is built from TRBV20-1 and TRBJ2-3; 11 bases agree with TRBD2. The CDR3 has 15 residues. Germline assignment: CDR1 DFQATT and CDR2 SNEGSKA (reference sequence). V shed 5 bases, J shed 0 bases, and the junction held 4 bases outside the gene matches. DNA of the CDR3: TGCAGTGCTCCGACTAGCGGGATCAGCACAGATACGCAGTATTTT. This gives the protein CSAPTSGISTDTQYF.

Concerning this clonotype itself: The CDR3 ends on some other residue instead of the conserved phenylalanine or tryptophan, so this is likely a read error. This sequence joins TRBV19 and TRBJ2-2; 9 bases line up with TRBD1. The V and J ends lost 3 bases and 5 bases, in that order; junction bases with no gene match: 4. The CDR3 runs 15 residues. CDR1 is LNHDA, CDR2 SQIVND, per germline (reference sequence). The CDR3 loop reads CASSMRQGGTGELFL. Written as DNA, the CDR3 is TGTGCCAGTAGTATGCGACAGGGGGGGACCGGGGAGCTGTTTCTT.

This clonotype has a handful of counts. J is TRBJ2-3 and V is TRBV24-1, with 8 bases fitting TRBD2. The CDR3 runs to 18 residues. The germline CDR1 and CDR2 sequences are KGHDR and SFDVKD. The V gene end was trimmed by 1 base and the J gene end by 0 bases; junction bases not matched to a gene: 8. CDR3 sequence: CATSDLSGGGTSTDTQYF. CDR3 coding DNA: TGTGCCACCAGTGATTTAAGCGGGGGCGGCACTAGCACAGATACGCAGTATTTT.

This clonotype has a count of ten or more. The CDR3 nucleotides read TGCAGTGCTAGAGACGGATTGTCGGGACGGGGAGGCACTGAAGCTTTCTTT. The encoded protein is CSARDGLSGRGGTEAFF. The chain couples TRBV20-1 to TRBJ1-1; perhaps TRBD1 as D (5 bases). Trimming cost V 0 bases and J 4 bases, with 21 bases left between them. The CDR3 spans 17 residues. Germline-derived CDR1 and CDR2 are DFQATT and SNEGSKA (reference sequence).

The gene calls are TRBV27 and TRBJ2-1; 13 bases are shared with TRBD2. Trimming removed 5 bases from V and 6 bases from J; junction bases left unmatched: 4. In germline, CDR1 is MNHEY, CDR2 SMNVEV (reference sequence). The CDR3 spans 15 residues. The CDR3 DNA reads as TGTGCCAGCAGTACTAGACTAGCGGGGGGCAATGAGCAGTTCTTC. The encoded protein is CASSTRLAGGNEQFF.

The chain joins TRBV28 to TRBJ2-3; 12 bases are a match to TRBD2. V trimming: 6 bases; J trimming: 2 bases; junction bases outside the gene matches: 6. CDR3 length equals 16 residues. Germline V CDR1 and CDR2: MDHEN, SYDVKM. CDR3 sequence reads: CASRIGLAGNTDTQYF. In DNA form, the CDR3 reads TGTGCCAGCAGGATCGGACTAGCGGGGAACACAGATACGCAGTATTTT.

This clonotype has only a few counts. The V and J genes are TRBV7-8 and TRBJ1-6; no reliable D call. Trimming pared 0 bases from V and 13 bases from J, leaving 7 bases between. The germline gives CDR1 SGHVS, CDR2 FQNEAQ. This CDR3 is 12 amino acids long. This chain's CDR3 is CASSLARRPLHF. The CDR3 region has the DNA TGTGCCAGCAGCTTAGCCCGGAGGCCCCTCCACTTT.

The CDR3 here is CASSLEGYGNTIYF. In nucleotides, the CDR3 is TGTGCCAGCAGTTTAGAGGGATATGGAAACACCATATATTTT. The gene calls are TRBV28 and TRBJ1-3; D ambiguous. CDR3 length: 14 amino acids. V was cut by 2 bases and J by 3 bases, with 8 bases left in between. The germline V gene encodes CDR1 MDHEN and CDR2 SYDVKM.

This clonotype was recorded at least ten times. The chain combines TRBV2 with TRBJ1-2, with 9 bases fitting TRBD1. Germline CDR1 and CDR2: SNHLY and FYNNEI. The CDR3 length is 14 residues. V shed 8 bases, J shed 8 bases, and the junction held 12 bases outside the gene matches. This CDR3 reads CASSGQGIVPGYTF. For the CDR3, the DNA is TGTGCCAGCTCCGGACAGGGGATCGTGCCCGGCTACACCTTC. Full variable domain (missing parts from reference TRBV2 and TRBJ1-2): EPEVTQTPSHQVTQMGQEVILRCVPISNHLYFYWYRQILGQKVEFLVSFYNNEISEKSEIFDDQFSVERPDGSNFTLKIRSTKLEDSAMYFCASSGQGIVPGYTFGSGTRLTVV.

Concerning this clonotype: One base away lies a much larger clone, so this may be a sequencing read error. The chain is built from TRBV5-1 and TRBJ2-5, with D perhaps matching TRBD1 (6 bases). The CDR3 has 15 residues. Germline-derived CDR1 and CDR2 are SGHRS and YFSETQ. The CDR3 protein is CASSMGAPNQETQYF. The CDR3 DNA follows: TGTGCCAGCAGCATGGGGGCTCCGAACCAAGAGACCCAGTACTTC.

The chain carries TRBV11-3 and TRBJ1-1, with TRBD1 as a possible D gene (5 bases). Germline V lookup: CDR1 SGHNT, CDR2 YENEEA. The CDR3 covers 13 residues. The V and J ends lost 6 bases and 2 bases respectively, with 10 bases between them. The CDR3 reads CASRAGGNTEAFF. CDR3 DNA: TGTGCCAGCAGGGCGGGGGGAAACACTGAAGCTTTCTTT.

The CDR3 coding sequence is TGTGCCAGCTCACCTAGAGGTCTTTTGAACACTGAAGCTTTCTTT. Encoded protein: CASSPRGLLNTEAFF. The chain recombines TRBV18 with TRBJ1-1; no clear D. The V end lost 3 bases, the J end lost 0 bases, and 11 bases lay between the germline ends. The CDR3 has 15 amino acids. Germline V gene data show CDR1 as KGHSH and CDR2 as LQKENI.

This clonotype showed up many times. This chain joins TRBV28 and TRBJ2-1; D is unresolved. V was clipped by 5 bases and J by 7 bases, with 15 bases between them. CDR3 length: 14 amino acids. Germline loops: CDR1 MDHEN, CDR2 SYDVKM. The CDR3 DNA follows: TGTGCCAGCAGTCCGTATCGGACGGTAAATGAGCAGTTCTTC. Translating it yields CASSPYRTVNEQFF.

This clonotype was recorded many times. This chain connects TRBV7-2 to TRBJ2-5, with D perhaps TRBD1 (6 bases). Germline CDR1 reads SGHTA; CDR2 reads FQGNSA. The CDR3 is made up of 14 amino acids. Trimming cost V 2 bases and J 5 bases, with 12 bases left between them. The CDR3 protein is CASSLQGLRETQYF. The CDR3 DNA is TGTGCCAGCAGCTTACAGGGGTTACGGGAGACCCAGTACTTC.